This T cell receptor (beta chain) was observed in a study of neoadjuvant anti-PD-1 for oral cavity cancer. This table comes from immunoSEQ multiplex PCR, and its TCRdb copy is limited to in-frame clones, with some not included. The repertoire holds roughly 15,000 clones, roughly three fifths seen once, with 2% to 3% in the top ten. This clone was seen only a few times. Its antigen is as yet unknown. This CDR3 has 15 amino acids. CDR1 and CDR2 (germline): MNHEY, SVGAGI. Trimming removed 2 bases from V and 0 bases from J; junction bases left unmatched: 2. Blood cells were analyzed directly, without culture or expansion. Notes on the study in general: Each response group had just a few patients in TCR analyses.

Sample: PBMCs, taken before nivolumab (anti-PD-1) treatment. The chain carries TRBV6-5 and TRBJ1-2, with TRBD1 matching 8 bases. This clonotype originated in a person aged 40 to 85 with oral cavity squamous cell carcinoma. CDR3 DNA sequence: TGTGCCAGCAGTTACGAACAGGGGGCTAACTATGGCTACACCTTC. It translates to CASSYEQGANYGYTF.